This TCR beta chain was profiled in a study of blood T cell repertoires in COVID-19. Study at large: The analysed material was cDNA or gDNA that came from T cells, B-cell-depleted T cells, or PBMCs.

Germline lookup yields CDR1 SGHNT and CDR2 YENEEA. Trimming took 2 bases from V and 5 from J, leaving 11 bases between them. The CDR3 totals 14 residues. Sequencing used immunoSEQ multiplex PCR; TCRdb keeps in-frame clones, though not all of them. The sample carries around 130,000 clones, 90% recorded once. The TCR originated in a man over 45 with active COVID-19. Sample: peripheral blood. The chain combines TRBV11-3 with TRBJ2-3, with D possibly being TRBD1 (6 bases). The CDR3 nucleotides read TGTGCCAGCAGCTTACTACAGGGACGAGATACGCAGTATTTT. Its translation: CASSLLQGRDTQYF.